Below, 26 T cell receptor beta chains from the same sample are listed, as sequenced in a study of beta chain features in type 1 diabetes. The sequenced template was cDNA made from the entire isolated RNA. Clones were sequenced by immunoSEQ multiplex PCR, and TCRdb holds only the in-frame ones, with some missing. This sample has about 620,000 clones; roughly 15% occur once, and the top ten carry about 0.087%. Sample: naive CD4+ T cells from blood. Receptor source: a man aged 18 to 35 in good health.

In this sample, this clone turned up a few times. J is TRBJ2-1 and V is TRBV12-5; 9 bases align to TRBD1. With 0 bases clipped from V and 6 bases from J, the junction kept 6 bases outside the gene matches. There are 16 residues in the CDR3. CDR1 is LGHNT and CDR2 is FRNRAP in the germline V gene. The CDR3 DNA reads TGTGCTAGTGGTTTGGTACTTGGACAGGGGATCAATGAGCAGTTCTTC. Protein sequence: CASGLVLGQGINEQFF. The whole variable domain, remainder taken from reference TRBV12-5 and TRBJ2-1, is DARVTQTPRHKVTEMGQEVTMRCQPILGHNTVFWYRQTMMQGLELLAYFRNRAPLDDSGMPKDRFSAEMPDATLATLKIQPSEPRDSAVYFCASGLVLGQGINEQFFGPGTRLTVL.

As regards this clone: This CDR3 is also generated by other DNA sequences in the sample. The chain recombines TRBV30 with TRBJ1-5; no clear D gene. Trimming cost V 3 bases and J 1 base, with 7 bases left between them. Germline lookup yields CDR1 GTSNPN and CDR2 SVGIG (reference sequence). CDR3 length: 13 amino acids. In DNA form, the CDR3 reads TGTGCCTGGAGCCTCGGCAGCAATCAGCCCCAGCATTTT. Translation: CAWSLGSNQPQHF.

A word on this clone: The junction and the germline gene differ at one end; a read error may be behind it. The J gene is TRBJ1-1, the V gene TRBV7-2, with a tentative D call TRBD1 (6 bases). Germline CDR1 SGHTA, CDR2 FQGNSA. CDR3 length: 15 residues. This chain's CDR3 is CASSLVWQGNAEAFF. The DNA for the CDR3 is TGTGCCAGCAGCTTAGTCTGGCAGGGGAACGCTGAAGCTTTCTTT.

Worth noting for this clone: The sample contains more than one DNA sequence encoding this CDR3. This chain connects TRBV29-1 to TRBJ1-1, with D hard to call. Trimming shortened V by 4 bases and J by 3 bases, and 3 bases separated the two germline ends. The V gene's germline CDR1 is SQVTM and CDR2 ANQGSEA. The CDR3 spans 10 residues. CDR3 sequence (DNA): TGCAGCGTTGGGCACACTGAAGCTTTCTTT. Translated, it gives CSVGHTEAFF.

The rearrangement uses TRBV12-5 and TRBJ2-1; a possible D gene is TRBD2 (6 bases). Trimming cost V 0 bases and J 3 bases, with 12 bases left between them. This CDR3 comprises 16 residues. Germline values: CDR1 LGHNT, CDR2 FRNRAP. The CDR3 here is CASGLVLRENYNEQFF. CDR3 DNA sequence: TGTGCTAGTGGTTTGGTACTCCGGGAGAACTACAATGAGCAGTTCTTC.

This clone was seen only a few times. V and J are TRBV7-2 and TRBJ2-7; D is ambiguous. Germline CDR1 SGHTA, CDR2 FQGNSA. This CDR3 has 13 residues. V gave up 7 bases and J gave up 7 bases, with 17 bases separating them. CDR3 sequence (DNA): TGTGCCAGCACCCCTGGCCGTGGACGTGAGCAGTACTTC. It yields the protein CASTPGRGREQYF.

This clone was seen a handful of times. The rearrangement uses TRBV12-5 and TRBJ2-5; no reliable D call. Trimming stripped 0 bases from V and 4 bases from J, with 3 bases between. CDR1 and CDR2 (germline): LGHNT, FRNRAP. The CDR3 is made up of 12 amino acids. CDR3: CASGLVRETQYF. The CDR3 nucleotides read TGTGCTAGTGGTTTGGTACGAGAGACCCAGTACTTC. The full variable domain, rest sourced from reference TRBV12-5 and TRBJ2-5, is DARVTQTPRHKVTEMGQEVTMRCQPILGHNTVFWYRQTMMQGLELLAYFRNRAPLDDSGMPKDRFSAEMPDATLATLKIQPSEPRDSAVYFCASGLVRETQYFGPGTRLLVL.

A few counts support this clone. The V and J genes are TRBV2 and TRBJ2-1; possibly TRBD1 or TRBD2 for D (5 bases each). The germline CDR1 and CDR2 sequences are SNHLY and FYNNEI. CDR3 length: 15 residues. Trimming cost V 3 bases and J 8 bases, with 17 bases left between them. The CDR3 DNA is TGTGCCAGCAGTGACACTAGTTGGGGCTCGTATGAGCAGTTCTTC. This codes for CASSDTSWGSYEQFF. Combining the CDR3 with reference TRBV2 and TRBJ2-1 gives the whole variable domain EPEVTQTPSHQVTQMGQEVILRCVPISNHLYFYWYRQILGQKVEFLVSFYNNEISEKSEIFDDQFSVERPDGSNFTLKIRSTKLEDSAMYFCASSDTSWGSYEQFFGPGTRLTVL.

This clone was recorded a few times. This sequence joins TRBV9 and TRBJ1-3; D not resolved. Germline loops: CDR1 SGDLS, CDR2 YYNGEE. The V gene lost 4 bases and the J gene lost 0 bases, with 8 bases spanning the gap. This CDR3 comprises 14 residues. The DNA for the CDR3 is TGTGCCAGCAGCTCTCCAAGCTCTGGAAACACCATATATTTT. Translating gives CASSSPSSGNTIYF.

The V call is TRBV7-2, the J call TRBJ1-3; D may be TRBD1 (6 bases). V lost 5 bases and J 2 bases, leaving 13 bases between the germline ends. The CDR3 covers 15 residues. Germline CDR1 and CDR2: SGHTA and FQGNSA. CDR3 bases: TGTGCCAGCAGCCGACAGGTCGAGGCTGGAAACACCATATATTTT. It is translated as CASSRQVEAGNTIYF.

This clone was counted between two and nine times. The chain couples TRBV28 to TRBJ2-1, with a possible D match to TRBD1 (6 bases). The germline CDR1 and CDR2 sequences are MDHEN and SYDVKM. The V gene lost 2 bases and the J gene lost 9 bases, with 14 bases spanning the gap. The CDR3 is made up of 14 amino acids. Written as DNA, the CDR3 is TGTGCCAGCAGTTTAAACAGGGTAAGGGGTGAGCAGTTCTTC. Protein product: CASSLNRVRGEQFF.

V usage is TRBV9 and J usage is TRBJ1-1, with a weak D call TRBD1 (6 bases). V gave up 4 bases and J gave up 0 bases, with 13 bases separating them. CDR1 and CDR2 (germline): SGDLS, YYNGEE. There are 15 residues in the CDR3. This CDR3 is CASSPSGVMNTEAFF. In DNA, the CDR3 is TGTGCCAGCAGCCCCTCAGGGGTCATGAACACTGAAGCTTTCTTT.

This clone showed up just a few times. The CDR3 nucleotides read TGTGCCAGCAGCTTAGTTGCGGGGCGAACAGATACGCAGTATTTT. Its protein product is CASSLVAGRTDTQYF. The chain combines TRBV7-2 with TRBJ2-3, with a weak D call TRBD2 (6 bases). The germline V gene has CDR1 SGHTA and CDR2 FQGNSA. V lost 1 base, J lost 3 bases, and 11 bases lay in between. This CDR3 is 15 amino acids long.

This clone was picked up a small number of times. This sequence joins TRBV10-3 and TRBJ2-7, with unresolved D. The CDR3 runs to 11 residues. In germline, CDR1 is ENHRY, CDR2 SYGVKD. V was pared by 4 bases and J by 5 bases, with 6 bases between. In DNA, the CDR3 is TGTGCCATCAGTGCCAACGACGAGCAGTACTTC. It encodes CAISANDEQYF.

Only a few counts were recorded for this clone. The chain combines TRBV18 with TRBJ2-6, with a possible D match to TRBD2 (5 bases). The CDR3 has 14 residues. The V end was cut by 4 bases, the J end by 4 bases, with 8 bases between. The V gene's germline CDR1 is KGHSH and CDR2 LQKENI. Written as DNA, the CDR3 is TGTGCCAGCTCACGCGGGTCGGGGGCCAACGTCCTGACTTTC. The encoded protein is CASSRGSGANVLTF.

This clone was seen ten or more times. This chain joins TRBV4-2 and TRBJ2-5; 7 nucleotides match TRBD1. This CDR3 is built from 14 residues. CDR1 and CDR2 from the germline V gene are LGHNA and YNFKEQ. The trim removed 5 bases at V and 2 bases at J, leaving 5 bases unmatched. This CDR3 reads CASSWGQHQETQYF. The CDR3 DNA reads TGTGCCAGCAGCTGGGGACAGCATCAAGAGACCCAGTACTTC.

V gene TRBV19 combines with J gene TRBJ1-2; a weak D match, TRBD1 (6 bases). The CDR3 has 17 amino acids. Trimming left V 3 bases short and J 4 bases short, with 21 bases between. Germline lookup yields CDR1 LNHDA and CDR2 SQIVND (reference sequence). This CDR3 reads CASSIQLQGPRGYGYTF. Written as DNA, the CDR3 is TGTGCCAGTAGTATCCAGCTACAGGGCCCCCGGGGCTATGGCTACACCTTC.

The rearrangement links TRBV6-4 to TRBJ1-5; D might be TRBD1 (5 bases). Trimming shortened V by 2 bases and J by 2 bases, and 7 bases separated the two germline ends. Per the germline V gene, CDR1 is MRHNA and CDR2 is SNTAGT. This CDR3 region has 14 residues. The CDR3 protein is CASSDQGGNQPQHF. The CDR3 region has the DNA TGTGCCAGCAGTGACCAGGGTGGCAATCAGCCCCAGCATTTT.

V usage is TRBV9 and J usage is TRBJ1-1; D not resolved. The CDR3 contains 12 residues. CDR1 and CDR2 from the germline V gene are SGDLS and YYNGEE. Trimming shortened V by 5 bases and J by 4 bases, and 9 bases separated the two germline ends. The CDR3 DNA follows: TGTGCCAGCAGGGGAATAGGCACTGAAGCTTTCTTT. It is translated as CASRGIGTEAFF.

The chain employs TRBV28 and TRBJ2-7; D perhaps matches TRBD1 (6 bases). From germline, CDR1 is MDHEN and CDR2 SYDVKM. This CDR3 region has 14 residues. The V end was cut by 2 bases, the J end by 7 bases, with 15 bases between. The CDR3 spells CASSLVQGTREQYF. In DNA, the CDR3 is TGTGCCAGCAGTTTAGTTCAGGGGACGCGAGAGCAGTACTTC.

This clone came up a few times. J is TRBJ2-1 and V is TRBV9; TRBD1 matches 9 bases. This CDR3 comprises 15 residues. The trim removed 2 bases at V and 4 bases at J, leaving 4 bases unmatched. Germline V gives CDR1 SGDLS, CDR2 YYNGEE. The CDR3: CASSVGTGYYNEQFF. The CDR3 coding sequence is TGTGCCAGCAGCGTTGGGACAGGGTATTACAATGAGCAGTTCTTC. Supplemented by reference TRBV9 and TRBJ2-1, the full variable domain reads DSGVTQTPKHLITATGQRVTLRCSPRSGDLSVYWYQQSLDQGLQFLIQYYNGEERAKGNILERFSAQQFPDLHSELNLSSLELGDSALYFCASSVGTGYYNEQFFGPGTRLTVL.

This clone was seen a few times. The J gene is TRBJ1-4, the V gene TRBV18, with 9 bases fitting TRBD1. V was clipped by 6 bases and J by 0 bases; unmatched bases: 5. The CDR3 is 16 amino acids. Germline V gives CDR1 KGHSH, CDR2 LQKENI. The CDR3 DNA reads as TGTGCCAGCTCCCCGGGACAGGGTACAACTAATGAAAAACTGTTTTTT. The encoded protein is CASSPGQGTTNEKLFF.

This clone has more than one count but fewer than ten. CDR3 sequence: CASSAVDPGAKNIQYF. The CDR3 DNA follows: TGCGCCAGCAGCGCTGTCGATCCGGGAGCCAAAAACATTCAGTACTTC. This chain uses TRBV4-3 with TRBJ2-4; D is unclear. The CDR3 contains 16 residues. Trimming cost V 5 bases and J 0 bases, with 14 bases left between them. In germline, CDR1 is LGHNA, CDR2 YSLEER.

The V and J genes are TRBV7-2 and TRBJ1-5; D unclear. This CDR3 is 15 amino acids long. Looked up from germline, CDR1 is SGHTA and CDR2 is FQGNSA. V lost 5 bases and J 3 bases, leaving 14 bases between the germline ends. This chain's CDR3 is CASSLSGTVNQPQHF. In DNA form, the CDR3 reads TGTGCCAGCAGCCTCTCCGGAACAGTCAATCAGCCCCAGCATTTT. Full variable domain (missing parts from reference TRBV7-2 and TRBJ1-5): GAGVSQSPSNKVTEKGKDVELRCDPISGHTALYWYRQSLGQGLEFLIYFQGNSAPDKSGLPSDRFSAERTGGSVSTLTIQRTQQEDSAVYLCASSLSGTVNQPQHFGDGTRLSIL.

To note about this clone: At one boundary the junction diverges from the germline segment, which might be a read error. CDR3 DNA sequence: TGCGCCAGCACCGGGACAGACTCCAACGAGCAGTACTTC. Translation: CASTGTDSNEQYF. The J gene is TRBJ2-7, the V gene TRBV5-1; 7 nucleotides line up with TRBD1. In germline, CDR1 is SGHRS, CDR2 YFSETQ. This CDR3 is 13 amino acids long.

In DNA, the CDR3 is TGCGCCAGCAGCCAAGAACAGGGTAGAAATCAGCCCCAGCATTTT. Translation: CASSQEQGRNQPQHF. The chain carries TRBV4-3 and TRBJ1-5, with a tentative D call TRBD1 (6 bases). Trimming cost V 0 bases and J 4 bases, with 10 bases left between them. Germline V gene sequence: CDR1 LGHNA, CDR2 YSLEER. The CDR3 has 15 residues.